Sequencing of this TCR beta chain was carried out in a study of blood T cell repertoires in COVID-19. About the study: Sample material is recorded as cDNA or gDNA derived from T cells, B-cell-depleted T cells, or PBMCs.

V lost 4 bases to trimming and J lost 7 bases, with 20 bases between them. Germline lookup yields CDR1 SGHVS and CDR2 FNYEAQ. This CDR3 region has 16 residues. Sequencing was performed with immunoSEQ multiplex PCR; in TCRdb, only in-frame clones are kept and a portion is missing. In the table there are over 55,000 clones, 87% of which are singletons. The sample was peripheral blood. V gene TRBV7-6 combines with J gene TRBJ2-1, with D perhaps TRBD2 (7 bases). The receptor was isolated from a man aged 45 to 65 with active COVID-19. In DNA form, the CDR3 reads TGTGCCAGCAGCTGGGGCGGGGGCCCCTTAAGGAATGAGCAGTTCTTC. Translating gives CASSWGGGPLRNEQFF.